These 3 T cell receptor beta chains came from one sample sequenced in a study of blood T cell repertoires in COVID-19. The assay was immunoSEQ multiplex PCR, and TCRdb's table has in-frame clones only and misses some. This table has about 480,000 clones, roughly 90% appearing once. The material sequenced was PBMCs or T cells enriched from blood (not recorded which). The receptors come from a woman in her thirties or forties who had recovered from COVID-19.

The rearrangement uses TRBV11-3 and TRBJ2-1; D gene unclear. V lost 0 bases and J lost 10, with 16 bases in between. The CDR3 length is 15 residues. Germline V CDR1 and CDR2: SGHNT, YENEEA. CDR3 sequence: CASSLDPGLVGEQFF. CDR3 coding DNA: TGTGCCAGCAGCTTAGACCCCGGTCTAGTCGGCGAGCAGTTCTTC. The full variable domain, completed using reference TRBV11-3 and TRBJ2-1, is EAGVVQSPRYKIIEKKQPVAFWCNPISGHNTLYWYLQNLGQGPELLIRYENEEAVDDSQLPKDRFSAERLKGVDSTLKIQPAELGDSAVYLCASSLDPGLVGEQFFGPGTRLTVL.

The chain couples TRBV5-4 to TRBJ2-5, with TRBD2 matching 9 bases. Trimming at V came to 4 bases and at J to 8 bases, leaving 9 bases not matched to a gene. CDR1 is SGHNT, CDR2 YYREEE, per germline (reference sequence). The CDR3 is made up of 14 amino acids. The CDR3 DNA is TGTGCCAGCAGCCAGGTCCGTAGCGGGAGTACCCAGTACTTC. It specifies CASSQVRSGSTQYF. Supplemented by reference TRBV5-4 and TRBJ2-5, the full variable domain reads ETGVTQSPTHLIKTRGQQVTLRCSSQSGHNTVSWYQQALGQGPQFIFQYYREEENGRGNFPPRFSGLQFPNYSSELNVNALELDDSALYLCASSQVRSGSTQYFGPGTRLLVL.

The gene calls are TRBV28 and TRBJ1-5; 9 bases match TRBD1. The ends lost 3 bases at V and 6 bases at J; junction bases unmatched: 9. The CDR3 length is 16 residues. From germline, CDR1 is MDHEN and CDR2 SYDVKM. CDR3 DNA sequence: TGTGCCAGCAGTTTGTGGACAGGGGACGCAATTCAGCCCCAGCATTTT. It specifies CASSLWTGDAIQPQHF. Full variable domain (outside the CDR3, taken from reference TRBV28 and TRBJ1-5): DVKVTQSSRYLVKRTGEKVFLECVQDMDHENMFWYRQDPGLGLRLIYFSYDVKMKEKGDIPEGYSVSREKKERFSLILESASTNQTSMYLCASSLWTGDAIQPQHFGDGTRLSIL.